The clone carrying this TCR beta chain was observed a handful of times. The source of the sample is a study of blood T cell repertoires in COVID-19. The method was immunoSEQ multiplex PCR; TCRdb's version includes in-frame clones alone and lacks a portion of them. The top ten clones hold under 4% of a sample with 450,000 to 500,000 clones, roughly 88% of them seen once. The CDR3 runs 15 residues. V was pared by 1 base and J by 0 bases, with 7 bases between. The germline V gene has CDR1 SGHVS and CDR2 FNYEAQ. The rearrangement uses TRBV7-6 and TRBJ1-3; D remains ambiguous. The material sequenced was peripheral blood. The sequence was collected from a human donor in a cohort sampled during active COVID-19. CDR3 region: CASSLGTSSGNTIYF. DNA for the CDR3: TGTGCCAGCAGCTTAGGGACTTCCTCTGGAAACACCATATATTTT.